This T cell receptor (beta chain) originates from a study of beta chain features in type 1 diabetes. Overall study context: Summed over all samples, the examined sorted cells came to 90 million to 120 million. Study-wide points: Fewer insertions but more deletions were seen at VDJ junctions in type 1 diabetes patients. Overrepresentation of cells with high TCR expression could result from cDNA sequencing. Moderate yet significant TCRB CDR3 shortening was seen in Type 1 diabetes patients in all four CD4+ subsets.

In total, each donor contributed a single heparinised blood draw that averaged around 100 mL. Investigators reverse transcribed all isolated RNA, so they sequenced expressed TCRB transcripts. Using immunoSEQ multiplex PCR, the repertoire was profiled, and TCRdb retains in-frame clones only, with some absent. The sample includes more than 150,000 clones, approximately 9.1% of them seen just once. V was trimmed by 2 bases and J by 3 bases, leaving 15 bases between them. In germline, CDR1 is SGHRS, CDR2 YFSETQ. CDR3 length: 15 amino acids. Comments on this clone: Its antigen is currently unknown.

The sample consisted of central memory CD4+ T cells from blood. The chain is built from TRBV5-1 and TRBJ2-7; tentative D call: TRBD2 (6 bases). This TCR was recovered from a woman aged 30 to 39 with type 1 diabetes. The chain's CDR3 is CASSFAAGLYYEQYF. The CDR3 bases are TGCGCCAGCAGCTTCGCCGCGGGGCTTTACTACGAGCAGTACTTC.